This T cell receptor (beta chain) was identified during a study of IL-32 and malignant T cell survival in cutaneous lymphoma (dated by TCRdb to about 2021). In terms of the full investigation: High-throughput TCR sequencing was used to test whether the TCR Vbeta+ T cells that survived in IL-32 cultures belonged to the malignant clone rather than being benign T cells with the same Vbeta. A couple of CTCL donors were studied by high-throughput TCR sequencing, confirming IL-32beta supported malignant T cell survival in vitro.

Genomic DNA was extracted with the QIAamp DNA Mini kit and was profiled by immunoSEQ with 100-400 ng of DNA template. The table comes from immuneACCESS by way of TCRdb, which keeps in-frame sequences with V and J called. Part of the clones is missing from these tables; in studies checked, under half for an unresolved V gene and the rest for unknown reasons. The sample table contains 1,000 or so clones; only one count was recorded for around 80% of them. The ten largest clones represent about 0.7% of the sample. In regard to this clone: Which antigen it targets is not known. The sample holds no much larger clone one base away, and base qualities are not on file.

Counted from cysteine to phenylalanine, this CDR3 has 15 amino acids. Only CDR3 DNA is held: 45 bases, read in frame from base 1. The V and J ends are trimmed by 3 bases and 7 bases, leaving 16 bases between them. CDR1 and CDR2 were assigned from the germline V gene as MNHGY and SVAAGI. The study at large found these results: The kinetics of enhanced malignant T cell survival in culture differed somewhat from one CTCL blood donor to another. The exact culture duration for the TCR-sequenced samples was not stated in the methods. IL-32beta appeared to promote malignant T cell survival in vitro by inducing large CD14+ antigen-presenting cells that lowered apoptosis. TCR sequencing showed that malignant T cell TCRs persisted after in vitro culture with IL-32beta.

Blood samples were obtained from patients with leukemic cutaneous T cell lymphoma (Sezary syndrome) who were treated at a US cutaneous lymphoma program. Peripheral blood mononuclear cells were isolated from patient blood by Ficoll centrifugation. Here the chain combines TRBV6-9 and TRBJ1-5; possibly the D gene is TRBD1, per 5 matching bases. Sequencing was performed on blood, taken on day 0. The sequence came from a human donor with cutaneous T cell lymphoma. The DNA sequence follows: TGTGCCAGCAGTTACGAGGCCCGGGGCGGCCAGCCCCAGCATTTT. This gives the protein CASSYEARGGQPQHF.